A selection of T cell receptor beta chains follows, all from one sample in a study of T cells in Graves' hyperthyroidism and ophthalmopathy. Each CDR3 protein gets one entry after TCRdb re-called the multiplex PCR reads with MiXCR. Of about 340,000 distinct CDR3 sequences in the sample, over 20% are singletons; the top ten hold 50%. Sample: blood. The receptors were sampled from a woman in her 50s with Graves' hyperthyroidism. CDR3s include the opening cysteine and the closing phenylalanine or tryptophan. Clone size is given for some rows only: seen once, a few or many times, or a class if the clone is expanded.

V	size	CDR3
TRBV10-3	once	CAITRSDRHTEAFF
TRBV6-8	NA	CASSTGTGVSKSNLAKNIQYF
TRBV2	many	CASSEWGQGRDEQFF
TRBV4-2	NA	CASSQGTGDSNQPQHF
TRBV20-1	NA	CSAPSGWGQETQYF
TRBV29-1	NA	CSVSDRGREETQYF
TRBV4-1	few	CASSQDRGGREGTEAFF
TRBV7-8	many	CASSARGGLDTEAFF
TRBV28	NA	CASGRSGLARGRSNEQYF
TRBV30	many	CAWSRQGWSEKLFF
TRBV28	many	CASSPGTGGQETQYF
TRBV18	many	CASSPQGASTEAFF
TRBV7-3	NA	CASSFPGRASSGNTIYF
TRBV5-8	few	CASSLEPQLSYEQYF
TRBV3-1	NA	CASSQDWTSGSLPREQYF
TRBV12-3/TRBV12-4	NA	CASSLVRGSEQFF
TRBV5-1	many	CASSRGQGQVTDTQYF
TRBV6-5	many	CASSYAGHPSYEQYF
TRBV10-1	few	CASSELRAKGTTDTQYF
TRBV28	many	CASSPTRVGGTDTQYF
TRBV28	NA	CASSLGPGDRAGELFF
TRBV28	NA	CASRTGTTNEKPFF
TRBV6-2/TRBV6-3	many	CASSYYSHNEQFF
TRBV28	many	CASRNLRRAYEQYF
TRBV2	NA	CASSPRWGRQETQYF
TRBV25-1	NA	CASSEWTGGRNTIYF
TRBV28	NA	CASSPGTRGPDTQYF
TRBV28	few	CASSFYGFTSNEQFF
TRBV18	few	CASSPRESGYTF
TRBV7-2	NA	CASTVTAGNTIYF
TRBV20-1	many	CSASRPGQGAKNIQYF
TRBV6-1	many	CASSSGTGVRGYTF
TRBV11-3	NA	CASSLVGSGRYEQYF
TRBV20-1	NA	CSAGRVAAATDTQYF
TRBV6-1	few	CASGPEGVYSGNTIYF
TRBV6-1	NA	CASMGWNTEAFF
TRBV15	NA	CATSRDGGGVPTKDYGYTF
TRBV27	few	CASSSPGVGSEKLFF
TRBV30	many	CAWSYQGGYGYTF
TRBV2	few	CASSRDRVRGGELFF
TRBV6-1	NA	CASRPGLANEQFF
TRBV6-1	NA	CASRTAGTSTGELFF
TRBV28	many	CASSGRDRGRVNEQFF
TRBV2	once	CASSPQHWETQYF
TRBV6-1	NA	CASSEAVGYRDTQYF
TRBV5-6	few	CASAFDPSGNTIYF
TRBV6-1	few	CASSYYVSYEQYF
TRBV2	NA	CASRNGQGKYSNQPQHF
TRBV24-1	NA	CATSGRTSVSEQFF